This entry is about one T cell receptor beta chain. This sample is part of a study of regulatory T cells in long-lasting Graves disease. Libraries of TCR beta came from iRepertoire HTBI primers plus Arm-PCR of CDR3 regions. TCRdb re-analysed the multiplex PCR reads in MiXCR, keeping a single row per CDR3 protein. This table has about 240,000 distinct CDR3 sequences, 20% appearing once. CDR1 is DFQATT, CDR2 SNEGSKA, per germline (reference sequence). Trimming shortened V by 3 bases and J by 4 bases, and 16 bases separated the two germline ends. The CDR3 sequence is 14 residues long. Time point meaning: newly diagnosed GD, antithyroid drugs for less than 3 months. From RNA extracted from PBMCs, the TCR library was made.

J is TRBJ2-7 and V is TRBV20-1; D is undetermined. The sequence was obtained from a female donor with Graves disease. Sample: peripheral blood mononuclear cells (PBMCs), taken at new diagnosis, from a patient treated with antithyroid drugs. CDR3 loop: CSASSRLGYYEQYF. As DNA, the CDR3 is TGCAGTGCTAGTAGTCGCCTAGGGTATTACGAGCAGTACTTC.